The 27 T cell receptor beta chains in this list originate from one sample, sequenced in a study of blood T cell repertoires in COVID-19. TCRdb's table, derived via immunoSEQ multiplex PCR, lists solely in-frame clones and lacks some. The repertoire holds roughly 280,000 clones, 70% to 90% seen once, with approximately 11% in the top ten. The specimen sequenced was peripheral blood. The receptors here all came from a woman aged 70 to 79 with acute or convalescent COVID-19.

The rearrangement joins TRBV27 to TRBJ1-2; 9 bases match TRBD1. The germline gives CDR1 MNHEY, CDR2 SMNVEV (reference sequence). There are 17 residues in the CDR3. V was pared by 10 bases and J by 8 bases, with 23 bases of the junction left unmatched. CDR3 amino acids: CATTDWGTGLGAGGYTF. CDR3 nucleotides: TGTGCCACCACTGATTGGGGGACAGGGTTGGGGGCGGGCGGCTACACCTTC.

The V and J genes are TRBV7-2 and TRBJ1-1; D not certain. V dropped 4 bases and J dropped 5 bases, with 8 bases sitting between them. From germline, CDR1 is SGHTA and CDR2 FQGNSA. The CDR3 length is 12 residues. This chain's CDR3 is CASSSGLTEAFF. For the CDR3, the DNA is TGTGCCAGCAGCTCCGGGTTGACTGAAGCTTTCTTT. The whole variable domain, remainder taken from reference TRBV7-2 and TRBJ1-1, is GAGVSQSPSNKVTEKGKDVELRCDPISGHTALYWYRQSLGQGLEFLIYFQGNSAPDKSGLPSDRFSAERTGGSVSTLTIQRTQQEDSAVYLCASSSGLTEAFFGQGTRLTVV.

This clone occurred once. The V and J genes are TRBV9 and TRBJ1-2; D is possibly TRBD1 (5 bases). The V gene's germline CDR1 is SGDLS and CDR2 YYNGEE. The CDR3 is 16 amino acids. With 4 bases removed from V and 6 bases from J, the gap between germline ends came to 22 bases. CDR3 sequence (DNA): TGTGCCAGCAGCCCTCCTACCGGTGCCGGGGGGGATGGCTACACCTTC. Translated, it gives CASSPPTGAGGDGYTF. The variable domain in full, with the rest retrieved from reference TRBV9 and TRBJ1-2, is DSGVTQTPKHLITATGQRVTLRCSPRSGDLSVYWYQQSLDQGLQFLIQYYNGEERAKGNILERFSAQQFPDLHSELNLSSLELGDSALYFCASSPPTGAGGDGYTFGSGTRLTVV.

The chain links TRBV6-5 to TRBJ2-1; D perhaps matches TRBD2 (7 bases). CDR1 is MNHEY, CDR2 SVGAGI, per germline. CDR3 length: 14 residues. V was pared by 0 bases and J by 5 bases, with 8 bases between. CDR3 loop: CASSYSRGHNEQFF. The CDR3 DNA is TGTGCCAGCAGTTACTCGCGGGGGCACAATGAGCAGTTCTTC.

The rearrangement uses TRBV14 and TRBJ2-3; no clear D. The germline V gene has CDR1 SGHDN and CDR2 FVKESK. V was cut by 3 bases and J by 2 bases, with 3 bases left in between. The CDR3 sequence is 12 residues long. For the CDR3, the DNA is TGTGCCAGCAGCCATAACACAGATACGCAGTATTTT. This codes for CASSHNTDTQYF.

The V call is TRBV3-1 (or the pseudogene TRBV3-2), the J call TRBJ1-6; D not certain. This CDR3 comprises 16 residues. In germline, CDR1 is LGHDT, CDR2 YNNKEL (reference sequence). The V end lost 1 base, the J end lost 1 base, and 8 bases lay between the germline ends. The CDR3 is CASSQAPVSYNSPLHF. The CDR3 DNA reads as TGTGCCAGCAGCCAAGCACCGGTATCCTATAATTCACCCCTCCACTTT.

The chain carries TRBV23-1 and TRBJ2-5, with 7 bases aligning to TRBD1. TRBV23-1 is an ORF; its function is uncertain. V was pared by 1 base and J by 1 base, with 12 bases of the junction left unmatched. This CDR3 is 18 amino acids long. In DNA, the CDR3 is TGCGCCAGCAGTCAATACCCCTTTCTACAGGGGATCCAAGAGACCCAGTACTTC. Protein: CASSQYPFLQGIQETQYF.

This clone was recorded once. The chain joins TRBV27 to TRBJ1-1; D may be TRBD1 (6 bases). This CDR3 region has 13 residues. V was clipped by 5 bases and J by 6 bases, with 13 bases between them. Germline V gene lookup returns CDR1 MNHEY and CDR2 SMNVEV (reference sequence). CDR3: CASSVPGGPEAFF. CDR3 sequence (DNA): TGTGCCAGCAGTGTGCCGGGGGGCCCTGAAGCTTTCTTT.

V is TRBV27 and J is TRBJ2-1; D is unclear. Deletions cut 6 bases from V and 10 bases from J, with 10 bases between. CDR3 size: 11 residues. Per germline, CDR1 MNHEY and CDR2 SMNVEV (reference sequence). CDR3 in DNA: TGTGCCAGCAGCTATCCCGTAGAGCAGTTCTTC. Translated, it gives CASSYPVEQFF.

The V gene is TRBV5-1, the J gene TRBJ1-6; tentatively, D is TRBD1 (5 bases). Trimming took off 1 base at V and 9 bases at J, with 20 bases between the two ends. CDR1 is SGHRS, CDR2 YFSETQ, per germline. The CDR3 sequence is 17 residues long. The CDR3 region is CASSLFGTGGGGSPLHF. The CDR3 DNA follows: TGCGCCAGCAGCTTGTTTGGGACTGGCGGTGGGGGTTCACCCCTCCACTTT. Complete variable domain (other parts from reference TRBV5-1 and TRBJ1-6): KAGVTQTPRYLIKTRGQQVTLSCSPISGHRSVSWYQQTPGQGLQFLFEYFSETQRNKGNFPGRFSGRQFSNSRSEMNVSTLELGDSALYLCASSLFGTGGGGSPLHFGNGTRLTVT.

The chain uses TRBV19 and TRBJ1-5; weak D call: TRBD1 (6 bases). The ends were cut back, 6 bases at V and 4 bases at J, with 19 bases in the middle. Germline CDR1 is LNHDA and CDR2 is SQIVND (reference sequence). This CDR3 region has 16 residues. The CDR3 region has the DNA TGTGCCAGTAGCACCACTCACAGGGCTCAAAATCAGCCCCAGCATTTT. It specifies CASSTTHRAQNQPQHF. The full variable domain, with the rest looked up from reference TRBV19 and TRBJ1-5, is DGGITQSPKYLFRKEGQNVTLSCEQNLNHDAMYWYRQDPGQGLRLIYYSQIVNDFQKGDIAEGYSVSREKKESFPLTVTSAQKNPTAFYLCASSTTHRAQNQPQHFGDGTRLSIL.

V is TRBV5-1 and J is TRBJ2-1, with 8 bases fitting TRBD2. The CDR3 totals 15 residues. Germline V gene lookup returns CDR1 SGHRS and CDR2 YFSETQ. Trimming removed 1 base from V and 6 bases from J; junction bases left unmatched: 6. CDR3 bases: TGCGCCAGCAGCTTGCGGGGGGGCCAGGGCAATGAGCAGTTCTTC. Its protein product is CASSLRGGQGNEQFF. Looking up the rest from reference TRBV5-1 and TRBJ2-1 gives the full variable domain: KAGVTQTPRYLIKTRGQQVTLSCSPISGHRSVSWYQQTPGQGLQFLFEYFSETQRNKGNFPGRFSGRQFSNSRSEMNVSTLELGDSALYLCASSLRGGQGNEQFFGPGTRLTVL.

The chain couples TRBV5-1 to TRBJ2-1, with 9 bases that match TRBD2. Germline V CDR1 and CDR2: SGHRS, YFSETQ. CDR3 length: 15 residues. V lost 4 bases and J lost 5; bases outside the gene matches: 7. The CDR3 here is CASSPLAGAHNEQFF. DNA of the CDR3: TGCGCCAGCAGCCCGTTAGCGGGGGCGCACAATGAGCAGTTCTTC. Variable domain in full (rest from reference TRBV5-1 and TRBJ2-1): KAGVTQTPRYLIKTRGQQVTLSCSPISGHRSVSWYQQTPGQGLQFLFEYFSETQRNKGNFPGRFSGRQFSNSRSEMNVSTLELGDSALYLCASSPLAGAHNEQFFGPGTRLTVL.

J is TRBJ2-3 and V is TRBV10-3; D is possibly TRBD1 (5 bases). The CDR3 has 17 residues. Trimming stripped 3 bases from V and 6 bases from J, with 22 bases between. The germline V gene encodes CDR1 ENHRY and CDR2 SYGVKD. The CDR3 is CAISDHGRVGARDTQYF. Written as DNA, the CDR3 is TGTGCCATCAGTGACCACGGAAGGGTAGGGGCCCGCGATACGCAGTATTTT.

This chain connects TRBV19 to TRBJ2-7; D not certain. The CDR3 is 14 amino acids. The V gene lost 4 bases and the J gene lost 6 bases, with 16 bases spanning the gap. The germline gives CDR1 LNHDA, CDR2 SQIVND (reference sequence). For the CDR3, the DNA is TGTGCCAGTAGTACCCTTACACGGGTAATCGAGCAGTACTTC. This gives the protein CASSTLTRVIEQYF.

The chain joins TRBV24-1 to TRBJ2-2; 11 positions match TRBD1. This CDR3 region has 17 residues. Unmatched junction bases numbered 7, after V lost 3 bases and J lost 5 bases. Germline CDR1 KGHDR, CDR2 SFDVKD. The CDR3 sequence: CATSDRTGGFATGELFF. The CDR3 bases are TGTGCCACCAGTGATAGGACAGGGGGCTTTGCAACCGGGGAGCTGTTTTTT.

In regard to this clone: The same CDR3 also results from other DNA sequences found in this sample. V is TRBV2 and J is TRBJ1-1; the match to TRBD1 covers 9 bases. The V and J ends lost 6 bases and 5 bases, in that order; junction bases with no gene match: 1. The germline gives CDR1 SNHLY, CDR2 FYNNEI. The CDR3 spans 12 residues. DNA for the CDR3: TGTGCCAGCAGGACAGGGGGGACTGAAGCTTTCTTT. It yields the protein CASRTGGTEAFF.

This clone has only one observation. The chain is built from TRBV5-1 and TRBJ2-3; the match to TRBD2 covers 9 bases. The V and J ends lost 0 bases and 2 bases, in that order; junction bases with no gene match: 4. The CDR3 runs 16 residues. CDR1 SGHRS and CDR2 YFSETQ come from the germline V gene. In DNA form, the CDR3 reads TGCGCCAGCAGCTTGGGGGCTAGCGGGGACACAGATACGCAGTATTTT. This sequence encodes CASSLGASGDTDTQYF.

The CDR3 DNA follows: TGCGCCAGCAGCTTGAGGCCCGGGTGGAGTGAAGAGCAGTTCTTC. Translating it yields CASSLRPGWSEEQFF. The chain has TRBV5-1 and TRBJ2-1; no clear D gene. The germline V gene has CDR1 SGHRS and CDR2 YFSETQ. CDR3 size: 15 residues. Trimming took off 1 base at V and 10 bases at J, with 18 bases between the two ends.

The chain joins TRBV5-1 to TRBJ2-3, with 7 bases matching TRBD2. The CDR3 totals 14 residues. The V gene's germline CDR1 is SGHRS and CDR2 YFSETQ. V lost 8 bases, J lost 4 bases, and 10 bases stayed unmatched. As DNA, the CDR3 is TGCGCCAGTTCTAGCGGATCAGGCGCAGATACGCAGTATTTT. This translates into CASSSGSGADTQYF. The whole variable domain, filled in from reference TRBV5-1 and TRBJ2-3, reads KAGVTQTPRYLIKTRGQQVTLSCSPISGHRSVSWYQQTPGQGLQFLFEYFSETQRNKGNFPGRFSGRQFSNSRSEMNVSTLELGDSALYLCASSSGSGADTQYFGPGTRLTVL.

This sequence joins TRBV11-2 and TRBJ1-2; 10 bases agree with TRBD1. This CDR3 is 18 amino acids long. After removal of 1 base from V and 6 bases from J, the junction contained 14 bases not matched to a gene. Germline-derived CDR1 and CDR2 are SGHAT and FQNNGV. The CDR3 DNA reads TGTGCCAGCAGCTTAGGCCGCCGGGACAGGGGAATTCTGGATGGCTACACCTTC. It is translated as CASSLGRRDRGILDGYTF. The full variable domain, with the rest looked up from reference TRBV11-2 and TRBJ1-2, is EAGVAQSPRYKIIEKRQSVAFWCNPISGHATLYWYQQILGQGPKLLIQFQNNGVVDDSQLPKDRFSAERLKGVDSTLKIQPAKLEDSAVYLCASSLGRRDRGILDGYTFGSGTRLTVV.

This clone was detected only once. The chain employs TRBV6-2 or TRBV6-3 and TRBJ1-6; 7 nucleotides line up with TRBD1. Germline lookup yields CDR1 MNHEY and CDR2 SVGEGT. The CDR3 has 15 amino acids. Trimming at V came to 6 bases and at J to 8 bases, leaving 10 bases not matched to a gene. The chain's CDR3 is CASSTSRQGYSPLHF. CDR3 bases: TGTGCCAGCAGCACGAGCCGACAGGGTTATTCACCCCTCCACTTT.

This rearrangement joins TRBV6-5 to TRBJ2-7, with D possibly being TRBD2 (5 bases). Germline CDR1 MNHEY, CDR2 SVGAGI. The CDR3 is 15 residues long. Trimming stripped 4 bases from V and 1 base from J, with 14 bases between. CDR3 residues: CASSSPPGKSYEQYF. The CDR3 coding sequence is TGTGCCAGCAGTTCCCCCCCGGGGAAGTCCTACGAGCAGTACTTC.

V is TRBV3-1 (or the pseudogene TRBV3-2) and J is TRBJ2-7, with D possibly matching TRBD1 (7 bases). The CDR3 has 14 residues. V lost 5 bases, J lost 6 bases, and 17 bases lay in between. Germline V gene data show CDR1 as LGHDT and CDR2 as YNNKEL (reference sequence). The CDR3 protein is CASSTTHRGGEQYF. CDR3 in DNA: TGTGCCAGCAGCACTACGCACAGGGGAGGCGAGCAGTACTTC.

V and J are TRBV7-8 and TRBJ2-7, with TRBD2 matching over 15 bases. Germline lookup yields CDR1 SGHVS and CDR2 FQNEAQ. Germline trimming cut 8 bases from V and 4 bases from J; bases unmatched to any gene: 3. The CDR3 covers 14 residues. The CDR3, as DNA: TGTGCCAGCGGCGGGACTAGCGGGGGGTACGAGCAGTACTTC. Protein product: CASGGTSGGYEQYF.

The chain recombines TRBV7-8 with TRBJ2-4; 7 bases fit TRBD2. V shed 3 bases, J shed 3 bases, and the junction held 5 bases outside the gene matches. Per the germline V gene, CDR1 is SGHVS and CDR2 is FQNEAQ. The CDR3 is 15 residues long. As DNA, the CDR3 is TGTGCCAGCAGCTTCTCCCGGGACTACAAAAACATTCAGTACTTC. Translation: CASSFSRDYKNIQYF.

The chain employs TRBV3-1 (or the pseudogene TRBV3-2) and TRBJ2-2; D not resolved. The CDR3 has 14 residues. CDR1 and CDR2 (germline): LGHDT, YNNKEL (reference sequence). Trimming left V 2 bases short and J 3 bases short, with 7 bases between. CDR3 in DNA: TGTGCCAGCAGCCAACTGGCGGACACCGGGGAGCTGTTTTTT. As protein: CASSQLADTGELFF.